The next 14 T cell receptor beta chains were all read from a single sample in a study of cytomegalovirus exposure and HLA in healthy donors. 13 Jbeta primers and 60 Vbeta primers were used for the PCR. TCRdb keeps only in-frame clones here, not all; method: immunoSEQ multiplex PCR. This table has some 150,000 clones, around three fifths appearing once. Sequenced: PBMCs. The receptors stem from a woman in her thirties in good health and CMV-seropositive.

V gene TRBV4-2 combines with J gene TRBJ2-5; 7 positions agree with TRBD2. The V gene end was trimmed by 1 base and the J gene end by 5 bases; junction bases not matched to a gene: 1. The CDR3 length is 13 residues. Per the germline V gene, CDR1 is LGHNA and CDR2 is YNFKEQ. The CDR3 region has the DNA TGTGCCAGCAGCCAAGCTAGCGGCGAGACCCAGTACTTC. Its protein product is CASSQASGETQYF.

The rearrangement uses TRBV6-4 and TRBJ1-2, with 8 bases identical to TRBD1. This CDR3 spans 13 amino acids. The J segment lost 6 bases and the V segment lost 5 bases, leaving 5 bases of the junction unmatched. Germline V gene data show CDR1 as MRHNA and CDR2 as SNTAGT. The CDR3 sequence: CASSTQTGDGYTF. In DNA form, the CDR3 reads TGTGCCAGCAGTACTCAGACAGGGGATGGCTACACCTTC.

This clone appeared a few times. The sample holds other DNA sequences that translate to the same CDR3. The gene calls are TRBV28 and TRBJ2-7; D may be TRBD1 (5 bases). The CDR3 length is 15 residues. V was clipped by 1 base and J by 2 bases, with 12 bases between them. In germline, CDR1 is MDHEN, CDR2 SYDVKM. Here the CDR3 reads CASSLLGTGPYEQYF. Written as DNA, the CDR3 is TGTGCCAGCAGTTTATTAGGAACAGGCCCCTACGAGCAGTACTTC.

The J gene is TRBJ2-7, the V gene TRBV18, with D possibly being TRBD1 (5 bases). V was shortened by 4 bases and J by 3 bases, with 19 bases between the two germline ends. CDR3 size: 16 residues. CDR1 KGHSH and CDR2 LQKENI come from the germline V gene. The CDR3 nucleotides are TGTGCCAGCTCACGCACCCCAAGGGTACAGGACTACGAGCAGTACTTC. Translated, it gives CASSRTPRVQDYEQYF.

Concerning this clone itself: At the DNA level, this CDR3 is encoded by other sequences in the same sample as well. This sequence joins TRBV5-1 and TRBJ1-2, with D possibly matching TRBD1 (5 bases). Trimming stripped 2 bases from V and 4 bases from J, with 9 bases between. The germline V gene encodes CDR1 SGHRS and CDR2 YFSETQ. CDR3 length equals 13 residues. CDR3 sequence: CASSLSGGYGYTF. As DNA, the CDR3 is TGCGCCAGCAGCTTAAGCGGGGGCTATGGCTACACCTTC.

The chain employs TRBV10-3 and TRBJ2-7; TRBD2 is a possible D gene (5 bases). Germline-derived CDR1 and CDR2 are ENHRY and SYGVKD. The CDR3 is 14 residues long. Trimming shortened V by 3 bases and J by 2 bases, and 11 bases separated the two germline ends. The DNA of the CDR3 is TGTGCCATCAGTGAATTCGAGGGAACCTACGAGCAGTACTTC. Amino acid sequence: CAISEFEGTYEQYF.

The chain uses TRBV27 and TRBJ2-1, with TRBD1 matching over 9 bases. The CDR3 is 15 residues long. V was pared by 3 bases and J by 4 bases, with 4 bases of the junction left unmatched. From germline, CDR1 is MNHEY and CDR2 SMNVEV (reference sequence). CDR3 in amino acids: CASSLGQGIYNEQFF. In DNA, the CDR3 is TGTGCCAGCAGTTTGGGACAGGGTATATACAATGAGCAGTTCTTC.

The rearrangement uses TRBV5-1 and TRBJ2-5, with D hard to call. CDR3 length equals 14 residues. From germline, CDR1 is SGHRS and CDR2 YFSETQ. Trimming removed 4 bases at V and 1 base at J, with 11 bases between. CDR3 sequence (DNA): TGCGCCAGCAGCATCACGACACTCCAAGAGACCCAGTACTTC. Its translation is CASSITTLQETQYF. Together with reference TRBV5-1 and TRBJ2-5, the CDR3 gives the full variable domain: KAGVTQTPRYLIKTRGQQVTLSCSPISGHRSVSWYQQTPGQGLQFLFEYFSETQRNKGNFPGRFSGRQFSNSRSEMNVSTLELGDSALYLCASSITTLQETQYFGPGTRLLVL.

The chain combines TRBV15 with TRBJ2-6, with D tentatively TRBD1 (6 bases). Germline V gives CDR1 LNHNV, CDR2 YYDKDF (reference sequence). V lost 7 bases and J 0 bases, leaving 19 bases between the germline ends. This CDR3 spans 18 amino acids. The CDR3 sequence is CATKTLGARVSGANVLTF. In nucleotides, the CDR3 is TGTGCCACCAAGACCTTGGGGGCTCGTGTCTCTGGGGCCAACGTCCTGACTTTC.

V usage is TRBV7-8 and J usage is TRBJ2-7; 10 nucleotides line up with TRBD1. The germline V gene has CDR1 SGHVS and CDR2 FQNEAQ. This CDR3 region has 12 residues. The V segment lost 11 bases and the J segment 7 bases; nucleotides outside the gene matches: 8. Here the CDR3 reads CAGGTGAGEQYF. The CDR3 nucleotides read TGTGCCGGAGGGACAGGGGCTGGGGAGCAGTACTTC.

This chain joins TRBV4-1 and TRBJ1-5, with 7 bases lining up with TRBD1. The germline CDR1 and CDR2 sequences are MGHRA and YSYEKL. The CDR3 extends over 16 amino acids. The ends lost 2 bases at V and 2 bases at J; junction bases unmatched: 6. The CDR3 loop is CASSQTTGFGNQPQHF. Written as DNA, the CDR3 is TGCGCCAGCAGCCAAACGACAGGGTTTGGCAATCAGCCCCAGCATTTT.

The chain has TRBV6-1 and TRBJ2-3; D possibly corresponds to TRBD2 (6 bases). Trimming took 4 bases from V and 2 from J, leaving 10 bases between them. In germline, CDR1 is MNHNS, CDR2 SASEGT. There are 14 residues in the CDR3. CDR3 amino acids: CASSGDFFTDTQYF. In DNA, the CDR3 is TGTGCCAGCAGTGGGGACTTTTTCACAGATACGCAGTATTTT.

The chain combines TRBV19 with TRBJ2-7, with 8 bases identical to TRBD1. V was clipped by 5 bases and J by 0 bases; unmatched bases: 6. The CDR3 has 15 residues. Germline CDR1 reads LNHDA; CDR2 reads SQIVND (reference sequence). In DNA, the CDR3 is TGTGCCAGTAGTCCTGGACAGGGAAGCTCCTACGAGCAGTACTTC. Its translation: CASSPGQGSSYEQYF.

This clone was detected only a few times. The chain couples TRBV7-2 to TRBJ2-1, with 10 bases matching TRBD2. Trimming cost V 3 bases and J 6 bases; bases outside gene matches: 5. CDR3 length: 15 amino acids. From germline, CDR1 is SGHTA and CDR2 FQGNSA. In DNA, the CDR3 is TGTGCCAGCAGCTTTAGTCTAGCGGGAGCCAATGAGCAGTTCTTC. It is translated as CASSFSLAGANEQFF.